This T cell receptor (beta chain) was recovered during a study of T cells in Graves' hyperthyroidism and ophthalmopathy. TCR beta CDR3 sequences were amplified from RNA transcripts. Initially, a first-round RT-PCR of the TCR CDR3 employed the HTBI primer set. Using its own MiXCR run on the multiplex PCR reads, TCRdb lists one record per CDR3 protein. The repertoire holds about 500,000 distinct CDR3 sequences, roughly 16% seen once, with approximately 30% in the top ten. Disease duration was under 3 months in the ophthalmopathy patients, who also had a Clinical Activity Score of at least 3 and a NOSPECS grade of at least 4. The CDR3 totals 15 residues. CDR1 MDHEN and CDR2 SYDVKM come from the germline V gene. V was shortened by 5 bases and J by 5 bases, with 15 bases between the two germline ends. This clonotype has ten or more counts.

The TCR comes from a woman aged 30 to 39 with Graves' ophthalmopathy. The sample taken for sequencing was blood. V and J are TRBV28 and TRBJ1-4; D call uncertain. CDR3 amino acids: CASSPAQDPNEKLFF. The CDR3 DNA sequence: TGTGCCAGCAGTCCCGCCCAGGACCCGAATGAAAAACTGTTTTTT.